The present entry profiles one T cell receptor beta chain with its context. Its antigen has not been determined. An end of the junction differs from the germline gene, which may be a read error. The record originates from a study of T-cell memory formation after mild COVID-19 (dated by TCRdb to 2020 to 2022). A note on the overall study: Most TCR sequence clusters were specific to one of the two donors. T-cell clones expanding and contracting after mild COVID-19 in two donors were tracked by longitudinal TCRalpha and TCRbeta repertoire sequencing. Two young, previously healthy adult volunteers, one female and one male, were included in the cohort.

Sequenced using an Illumina NovaSeq 6000. Using 5'RACE with constant-segment primers, TCRalpha and TCRbeta cDNA libraries were constructed, with sample barcodes and unique molecular identifiers added in the process. Trizol reagent was used to extract RNA from every sample. Libraries were amplified in two PCR steps, with a second sample barcode and Illumina TruSeq adapters added in the second step. Sequencing of the libraries was done on an Illumina NovaSeq, producing 2 x 150 bp paired-end reads. In the paper's pipeline: The reads were demultiplexed and collapsed into UMI-guided consensus sequences using migec v1.2.7. With mixcr v2.1.11, UMI consensuses were aligned to TRA and TRB V and J templates and assembled into clonotypes. Expanded or contracted clonotypes were those called significant by both edgeR and NoisET, with noise models trained on biological replicates. For edgeR calls, a false discovery rate-adjusted p below 0.01 and a log2 fold-change threshold of 1 were applied. PCA with hierarchical clustering of max-normalized trajectories of the 1000 most abundant clonotypes was used as exploratory dynamics analysis. Separately sequenced CD4+ and CD8+ repertoires were used to assign the CD4 or CD8 phenotype of responding clones. TCRdb's own reprocessing of the public reads used fastp at Q25 and MiXCR and kept productive beta chains. Each entry merges the rows of one CDR3 protein and shows their most common DNA and genes. TCRdb, not the authors, supplied the V and J calls. Recorded for this sample are 300,000 to 400,000 distinct CDR3 sequences; more than 15% of them occurred a single time. The leading ten clones occupy about 22% of the sample.

The research as a whole found: Some responding clones were found in pre-infection memory, which suggests that pre-existing cross-reactive memory T cells took part in the SARS-CoV-2 response. Only two mild cases were covered in the study, and larger cohorts including severe cases with pre-infection samples were considered necessary. Contracting CD4+ clones were found mainly in CM and EM memory subsets, while CD8+ clones were enriched in EMRA. From day 15 to 85, contracting clones showed balanced CD4/CD8 phenotypes, whereas a second wave of clones that expanded from day 15 to 37 leaned towards CD4+. Whether the second-wave clones peaking on day 37 were SARS-CoV-2 specific was not confirmed.

The CDR3 sequence holds 13 residues, the cysteine and phenylalanine included. Left in the record is the CDR3 DNA by itself, 39 bases read in frame from the first base. CDR1 MNHEY and CDR2 SVGEGT were looked up in the germline V gene. Ficoll-Paque density gradient centrifugation was the method used to isolate PBMCs. The material sequenced was PBMCs or a T cell subset sorted from them (not recorded which). The sequence links TRBV6-2 or TRBV6-3 to TRBJ2-2; tentative D gene TRBD2, with 5 bases matching. The sequence was obtained from a man aged 18-30 years who had mild COVID-19 (a few samples of this study predate the infection). The sample titles of this study are shuffled in the database, so cell type and time point are left out; the donor was told from shared clones. CDR3 reads: CASSSGNTVELFF. In nucleotide form, the sequence is TGTGCCAGCAGTTCGGGGAACACCGTGGAGCTGTTTTTT.